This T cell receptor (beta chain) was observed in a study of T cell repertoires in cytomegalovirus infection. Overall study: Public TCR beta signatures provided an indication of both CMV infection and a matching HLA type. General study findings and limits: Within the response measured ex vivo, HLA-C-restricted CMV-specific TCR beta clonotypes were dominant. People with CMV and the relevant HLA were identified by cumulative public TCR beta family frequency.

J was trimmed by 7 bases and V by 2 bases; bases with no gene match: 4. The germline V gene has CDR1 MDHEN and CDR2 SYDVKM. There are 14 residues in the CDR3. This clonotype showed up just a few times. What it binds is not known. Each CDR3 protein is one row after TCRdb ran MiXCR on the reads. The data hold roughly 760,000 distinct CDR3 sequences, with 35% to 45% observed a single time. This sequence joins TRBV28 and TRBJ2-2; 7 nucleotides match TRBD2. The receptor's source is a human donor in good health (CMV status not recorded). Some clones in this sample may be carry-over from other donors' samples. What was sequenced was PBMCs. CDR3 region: CASSLKTSVGELFF. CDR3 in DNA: TGTGCCAGCAGTTTAAAAACTAGCGTCGGGGAGCTGTTTTTT.